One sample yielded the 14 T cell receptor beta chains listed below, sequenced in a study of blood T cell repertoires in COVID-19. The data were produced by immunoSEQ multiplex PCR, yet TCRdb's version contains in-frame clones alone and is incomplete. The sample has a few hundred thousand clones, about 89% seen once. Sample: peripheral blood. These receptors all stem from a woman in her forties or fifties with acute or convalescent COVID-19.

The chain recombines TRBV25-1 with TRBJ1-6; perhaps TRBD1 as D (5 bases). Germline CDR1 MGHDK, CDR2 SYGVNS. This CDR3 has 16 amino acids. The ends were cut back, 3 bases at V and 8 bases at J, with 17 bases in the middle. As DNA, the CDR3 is TGTGCCAGCAGTGATCATCCCAGGGTAGGGTATTCACCCCTCCACTTT. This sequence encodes CASSDHPRVGYSPLHF.

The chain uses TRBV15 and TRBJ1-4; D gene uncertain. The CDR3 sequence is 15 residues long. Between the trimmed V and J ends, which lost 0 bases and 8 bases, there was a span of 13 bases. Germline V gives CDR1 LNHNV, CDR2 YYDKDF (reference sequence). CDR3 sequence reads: CATSRDLAKLEKLFF. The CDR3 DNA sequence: TGTGCCACCAGCAGAGATCTCGCCAAACTGGAAAAACTGTTTTTT. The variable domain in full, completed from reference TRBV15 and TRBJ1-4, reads DAMVIQNPRYQVTQFGKPVTLSCSQTLNHNVMYWYQQKSSQAPKLLFHYYDKDFNNEADTPDNFQSRRPNTSFCFLDIRSPGLGDTAMYLCATSRDLAKLEKLFFGSGTQLSVL.

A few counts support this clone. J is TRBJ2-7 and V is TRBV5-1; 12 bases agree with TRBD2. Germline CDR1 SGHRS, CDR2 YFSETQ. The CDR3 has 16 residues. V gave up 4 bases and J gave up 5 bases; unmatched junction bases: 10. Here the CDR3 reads CASSDPTSGSNNEQYF. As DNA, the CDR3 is TGCGCCAGCAGCGACCCGACTAGCGGGAGTAACAACGAGCAGTACTTC.

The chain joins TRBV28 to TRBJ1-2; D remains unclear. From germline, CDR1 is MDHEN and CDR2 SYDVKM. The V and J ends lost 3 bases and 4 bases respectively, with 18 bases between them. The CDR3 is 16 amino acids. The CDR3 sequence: CASSFHLLGSTYGYTF. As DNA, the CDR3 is TGTGCCAGCAGTTTTCACCTTCTGGGGAGTACCTATGGCTACACCTTC.

CDR3 region: CASSINPGGGADTQYF. In DNA form, the CDR3 reads TGTGCCAGCAGCATCAACCCGGGAGGGGGGGCAGATACGCAGTATTTT. The chain recombines TRBV9 with TRBJ2-3; TRBD2 agrees at 8 bases. The CDR3 contains 16 residues. V lost 4 bases to trimming and J lost 4 bases; unmatched junction nucleotides: 11. Germline V gene sequence: CDR1 SGDLS, CDR2 YYNGEE.

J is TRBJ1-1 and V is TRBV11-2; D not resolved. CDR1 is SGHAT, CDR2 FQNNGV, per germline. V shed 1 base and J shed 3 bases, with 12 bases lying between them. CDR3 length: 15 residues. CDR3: CASSLGEGRDTEAFF. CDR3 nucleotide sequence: TGTGCCAGCAGCTTAGGGGAGGGAAGGGACACTGAAGCTTTCTTT.

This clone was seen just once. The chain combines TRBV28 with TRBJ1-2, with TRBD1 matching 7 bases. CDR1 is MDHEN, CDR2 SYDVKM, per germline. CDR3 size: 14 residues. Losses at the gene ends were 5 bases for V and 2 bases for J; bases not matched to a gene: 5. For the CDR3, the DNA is TGTGCCAGCAGTCCCCGGACAGGAAACTATGGCTACACCTTC. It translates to CASSPRTGNYGYTF.

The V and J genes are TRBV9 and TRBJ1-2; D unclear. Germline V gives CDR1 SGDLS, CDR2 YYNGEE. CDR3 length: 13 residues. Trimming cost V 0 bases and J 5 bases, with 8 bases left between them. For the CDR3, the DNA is TGTGCCAGCAGCGTAGAGTCGGGGTATGGCTACACCTTC. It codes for CASSVESGYGYTF.

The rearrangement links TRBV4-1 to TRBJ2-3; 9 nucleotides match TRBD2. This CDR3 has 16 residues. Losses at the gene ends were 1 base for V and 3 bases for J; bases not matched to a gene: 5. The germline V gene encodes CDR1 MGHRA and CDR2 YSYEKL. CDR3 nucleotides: TGCGCCAGCAGCCAAGGAGGTAGCGGGAGAACAGATACGCAGTATTTT. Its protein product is CASSQGGSGRTDTQYF.

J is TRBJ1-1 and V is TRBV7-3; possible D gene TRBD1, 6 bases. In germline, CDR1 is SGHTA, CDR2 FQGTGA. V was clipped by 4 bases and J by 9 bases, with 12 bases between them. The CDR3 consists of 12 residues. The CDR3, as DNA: TGTGCCAGCAGCTCCACACAGGGTCAAGCTTTCTTT. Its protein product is CASSSTQGQAFF.

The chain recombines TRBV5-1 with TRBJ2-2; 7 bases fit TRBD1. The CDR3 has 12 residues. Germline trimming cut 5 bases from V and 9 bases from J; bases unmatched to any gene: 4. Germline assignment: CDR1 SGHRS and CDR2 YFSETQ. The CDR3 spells CASSIQGRELFF. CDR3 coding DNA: TGCGCCAGCAGTATACAGGGGAGGGAGCTGTTTTTT.

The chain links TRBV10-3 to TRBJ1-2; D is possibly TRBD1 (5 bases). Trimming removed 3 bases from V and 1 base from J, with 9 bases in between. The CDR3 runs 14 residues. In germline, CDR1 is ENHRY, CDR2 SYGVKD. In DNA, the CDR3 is TGTGCCATCAGTGACACAGGCGATAACTATGGCTACACCTTC. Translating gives CAISDTGDNYGYTF.

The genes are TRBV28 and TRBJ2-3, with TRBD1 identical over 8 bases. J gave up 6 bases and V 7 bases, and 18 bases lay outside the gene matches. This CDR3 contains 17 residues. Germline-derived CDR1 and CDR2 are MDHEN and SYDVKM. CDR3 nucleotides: TGTGCCAGCAACCCCAGGGGGCGAGGTTCAGAAACGGATACGCAGTATTTT. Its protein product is CASNPRGRGSETDTQYF.

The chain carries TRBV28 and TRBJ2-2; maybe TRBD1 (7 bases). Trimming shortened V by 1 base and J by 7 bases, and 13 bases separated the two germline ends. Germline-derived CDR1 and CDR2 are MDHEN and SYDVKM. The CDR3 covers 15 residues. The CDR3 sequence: CASSLSGQGGGELFF. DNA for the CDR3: TGTGCCAGCAGTTTATCCGGGCAGGGGGGCGGGGAGCTGTTTTTT.